The rows below give T cell receptor beta chains drawn from one sample of a study of blood T cell repertoires in COVID-19. The method was immunoSEQ multiplex PCR; TCRdb's version includes in-frame clones alone and lacks a portion of them. Of approximately 320,000 clones listed, about 82% are singletons. The source material was peripheral blood. The receptors originated from a human donor in a cohort sampled during active COVID-19. Both conserved end residues are part of each CDR3. A D gene is named only where the DNA matches it firmly. The size of a clone is reported for some rows only, either as once, few or many, or as a class for expanded clones.

size	D	V	J	CDR3	DNA
-	-	TRBV6-5	TRBJ1-4	CASSDSTGEKLFF	TGTGCCAGCAGCGATTCAACCGGGGAAAAACTGTTTTTT
-	-	TRBV12-3/TRBV12-4	TRBJ2-7	CASGRGYEQYF	TGTGCCAGCGGTAGGGGGTACGAGCAGTACTTC
-	TRBD1	TRBV5-1	TRBJ2-4	CASSLAGQGLLAKNIQYF	TGCGCCAGCAGCTTGGCGGGACAGGGGCTCCTGGCCAAAAACATTCAGTACTTC
once	-	TRBV6-5	TRBJ2-7	CASSRESYEQYF	TGTGCCAGCAGCCGGGAGTCCTACGAGCAGTACTTC
-	-	TRBV5-6	TRBJ1-5	CASSLFGGEVYQPQHF	TGTGCCAGCAGCTTATTCGGGGGGGAGGTTTATCAGCCCCAGCATTTT
-	-	TRBV6-5	TRBJ1-1	CASSFTGRSMNTEAFF	TGTGCCAGCAGTTTTACGGGGAGATCCATGAACACTGAAGCTTTCTTT
once	-	TRBV6-6	TRBJ1-3	CASSSGDGNTIYF	TGTGCCAGCAGTTCAGGGGATGGAAACACCATATATTTT
-	TRBD1	TRBV24-1	TRBJ2-3	CATSALLSLPGQGDSTDTQYF	TGTGCCACCAGTGCCCTCCTTAGCCTTCCGGGACAGGGTGATAGCACAGATACGCAGTATTTT
-	TRBD2	TRBV6-2/TRBV6-3	TRBJ2-2	CASSYSSVSGGPNTGELFF	TGTGCCAGCAGTTACTCGAGCGTTAGCGGGGGGCCGAACACCGGGGAGCTGTTTTTT
-	-	TRBV29-1	TRBJ2-7	CSVEDPILREQYF	TGCAGCGTTGAAGATCCTATCCTGCGCGAGCAGTACTTC
-	TRBD2	TRBV6-5	TRBJ2-5	CASGGLAFQETQYF	TGTGCCAGCGGGGGACTAGCGTTCCAAGAGACCCAGTACTTC
-	-	TRBV7-3	TRBJ2-6	CASSLKEVPSSGANVLTF	TGTGCCAGCAGCTTAAAGGAGGTTCCCAGCTCTGGGGCCAACGTCCTGACTTTC
-	TRBD1	TRBV7-3	TRBJ2-1	CASSFDRGTHNEQFF	TGTGCCAGCAGCTTCGACAGGGGGACTCACAATGAGCAGTTCTTC
-	TRBD1	TRBV6-1	TRBJ1-2	CASSESLEGAFLGGYTF	TGTGCCAGCAGTGAATCGTTAGAGGGGGCGTTTCTAGGTGGCTACACCTTC
once	-	TRBV19	TRBJ1-2	CASSPVINYGYTF	TGTGCCAGTAGTCCCGTTATTAACTATGGCTACACCTTC
-	-	TRBV5-1	TRBJ2-1	CASSLAPDRDNEQFF	TGCGCCAGCAGCTTGGCCCCGGACAGAGACAATGAGCAGTTCTTC
-	-	TRBV19	TRBJ2-3	CASSIARDTQYF	TGTGCCAGTAGTATCGCCAGAGATACGCAGTATTTT
few	-	TRBV18	TRBJ1-2	CASSLLQGGGYTF	TGTGCCAGCTCACTACTACAGGGAGGGGGCTACACCTTC
-	-	TRBV3-1/TRBV3-2	TRBJ2-7	CASSVEGGEQYF	TGTGCCAGCAGCGTAGAAGGGGGCGAGCAGTACTTC
-	TRBD2	TRBV3-1/TRBV3-2	TRBJ2-2	CASRRAGGRDGELFF	TGTGCCAGCCGCCGGGCGGGGGGCAGGGACGGGGAGCTGTTTTTT
-	TRBD2	TRBV5-1	TRBJ2-1	CASSISGGIYNEQFF	TGCGCCAGCAGCATTAGCGGGGGGATCTACAATGAGCAGTTCTTC
-	-	TRBV3-1/TRBV3-2	TRBJ1-2	CASSQLGEGYTF	TGTGCCAGCAGCCAACTAGGAGAGGGCTACACCTTC
few	-	TRBV28	TRBJ1-2	CASSTYRGYTF	TGTGCCAGCAGTACTTACAGGGGCTACACCTTC
-	-	TRBV4-1	TRBJ1-5	CASSRLPTGGGNQPQHF	TGCGCCAGCAGCCGACTACCGACAGGTGGCGGCAATCAGCCCCAGCATTTT
-	TRBD1	TRBV4-1	TRBJ1-1	CASSQDPQGAVFPMGAFF	TGCGCCAGCAGCCAAGATCCCCAGGGGGCGGTTTTCCCAATGGGAGCTTTCTTT
-	-	TRBV2	TRBJ1-2	CASRGNGWGYTF	TGTGCCAGCAGGGGCAATGGGTGGGGCTACACCTTC
-	-	TRBV10-2	TRBJ2-3	CASSEGAGITDTQYF	TGCGCCAGCAGTGAGGGGGCAGGGATCACAGATACGCAGTATTTT
-	-	TRBV6-5	TRBJ2-7	CASSYLGAYEQYF	TGTGCCAGCAGTTACCTAGGGGCCTACGAGCAGTACTTC
-	TRBD1	TRBV5-4	TRBJ1-2	CASSPQGRGSYGYTF	TGTGCCAGCAGCCCACAAGGCAGGGGGAGCTATGGCTACACCTTC
-	TRBD1	TRBV3-1/TRBV3-2	TRBJ2-1	CASSHQTGASTGNEQFF	TGTGCCAGCAGCCACCAGACAGGGGCCTCGACGGGGAATGAGCAGTTCTTC
-	-	TRBV30	TRBJ2-7	CAWSVLGQSNEQYF	TGTGCCTGGAGTGTACTAGGACAGTCGAACGAGCAGTACTTC
-	TRBD1	TRBV7-3	TRBJ1-5	CASSYRTGPYNQPQHF	TGTGCCAGCAGCTACCGGACAGGGCCTTACAATCAGCCCCAGCATTTT
-	TRBD1	TRBV30	TRBJ1-1	CAWIDRGPLQAFF	TGTGCCTGGATCGACAGGGGGCCCCTCCAAGCTTTCTTT